Following are 21 T cell receptor beta chains from one sample sequenced in a study of blood T cell repertoires in COVID-19. Profiling relied on immunoSEQ multiplex PCR, and the TCRdb table lists in-frame clones only, not all of them. The sample gives roughly 430,000 clones, approximately 88% of which show up once; roughly 1.9% is in the top ten. Sequenced: PBMCs or T cells enriched from blood (not recorded which). All receptors come from a middle-aged woman with acute COVID-19.

V usage is TRBV19 and J usage is TRBJ1-6; TRBD1 matches 7 bases. The CDR3 runs to 14 residues. The J segment lost 4 bases and the V segment lost 6 bases, leaving 3 bases of the junction unmatched. CDR1 LNHDA and CDR2 SQIVND come from the germline V gene (reference sequence). The CDR3, as DNA: TGTGCCAGTAGAGGGACAGAGTATAATTCACCCCTCCACTTT. This encodes CASRGTEYNSPLHF.

The rearrangement links TRBV5-1 to TRBJ1-1; D is ambiguous. V lost 4 bases and J lost 1, with 11 bases in between. CDR1 and CDR2 from the germline V gene are SGHRS and YFSETQ. The CDR3 has 14 amino acids. The CDR3 reads CASSPVAGNTEAFF. CDR3 coding DNA: TGCGCCAGCAGCCCGGTGGCGGGGAACACTGAAGCTTTCTTT. The full variable domain, its missing parts supplied by reference TRBV5-1 and TRBJ1-1, is KAGVTQTPRYLIKTRGQQVTLSCSPISGHRSVSWYQQTPGQGLQFLFEYFSETQRNKGNFPGRFSGRQFSNSRSEMNVSTLELGDSALYLCASSPVAGNTEAFFGQGTRLTVV.

The rearrangement links TRBV27 to TRBJ2-2; weak D call: TRBD2 (5 bases). Trimming left V 4 bases short and J 0 bases short, with 12 bases between. Germline loops: CDR1 MNHEY, CDR2 SMNVEV (reference sequence). The CDR3 loop spans 16 amino acids. CDR3 nucleotides: TGTGCCAGCAGTTCAGATCTGGGAGCGAACACCGGGGAGCTGTTTTTT. It specifies CASSSDLGANTGELFF.

CDR3 coding DNA: TGCGCCAGCAGCACTAGCACCGCTAAGGTCAATGAGCAGTTCTTC. Translating it yields CASSTSTAKVNEQFF. This sequence joins TRBV5-1 and TRBJ2-1; tentative D call: TRBD2 (6 bases). CDR3 length: 15 amino acids. Germline CDR1 reads SGHRS; CDR2 reads YFSETQ. V shed 4 bases and J shed 6 bases, with 17 bases lying between them.

The chain carries TRBV20-1 and TRBJ1-2; 9 bases fit TRBD1. In germline, CDR1 is DFQATT, CDR2 SNEGSKA (reference sequence). Trimming cost V 3 bases and J 8 bases; bases outside gene matches: 4. The CDR3 covers 12 residues. Here the CDR3 reads CSASGQGRGYTF. The CDR3 nucleotides are TGCAGTGCTAGTGGACAGGGGCGCGGCTACACCTTC.

In this sample, this clone turned up a few times. The chain links TRBV12-5 to TRBJ2-2, with D unclear. V was clipped by 6 bases and J by 2 bases, with 7 bases between them. The CDR3 is made up of 13 amino acids. Germline values: CDR1 LGHNT, CDR2 FRNRAP. In DNA form, the CDR3 reads TGTGCTAGTGGCCTGTTTAACACCGGGGAGCTGTTTTTT. Protein product: CASGLFNTGELFF.

J is TRBJ1-2 and V is TRBV5-1; TRBD1 might be the D (5 bases). The CDR3 is 14 residues long. CDR1 and CDR2 (germline): SGHRS, YFSETQ. V dropped 0 bases and J dropped 4 bases, with 10 bases sitting between them. CDR3 in DNA: TGCGCCAGCAGCTTGGACACGGGGGGCTATGGCTACACCTTC. Translation: CASSLDTGGYGYTF.

The chain has TRBV5-4 and TRBJ2-7, with D possibly TRBD1 on 6 matching bases. The CDR3 is made up of 15 amino acids. CDR1 and CDR2 (germline): SGHNT, YYREEE (reference sequence). Trimming left V 4 bases short and J 6 bases short, with 20 bases between. The CDR3: CASSARQVGLSEQYF. The CDR3 bases are TGTGCCAGCAGCGCCCGACAGGTAGGGTTGTCCGAGCAGTACTTC.

The chain uses TRBV5-6 and TRBJ1-6; no clear D gene. V was cut by 5 bases and J by 1 base, with 13 bases left in between. This CDR3 is 16 amino acids long. CDR1 is SGHDT and CDR2 is YYEEEE in the germline V gene. The CDR3 DNA follows: TGTGCCAGCAGAGTTGGGTGGAGGTCCTATAATTCACCCCTCCACTTT. This encodes CASRVGWRSYNSPLHF. The complete variable domain, with remaining parts taken from reference TRBV5-6 and TRBJ1-6, reads DAGVTQSPTHLIKTRGQQVTLRCSPKSGHDTVSWYQQALGQGPQFIFQYYEEEERQRGNFPDRFSGHQFPNYSSELNVNALLLGDSALYLCASRVGWRSYNSPLHFGNGTRLTVT.

The chain employs TRBV19 and TRBJ2-2; 8 positions agree with TRBD1. The CDR3 runs to 15 residues. CDR1 LNHDA and CDR2 SQIVND come from the germline V gene (reference sequence). V shed 6 bases and J 2 bases; nucleotides not matched to a gene: 5. In DNA, the CDR3 is TGTGCCAGTAGCAAACAGGGGGGAAACACCGGGGAGCTGTTTTTT. Translated, it gives CASSKQGGNTGELFF.

The CDR3 nucleotides are TGCGCCAGCAGCTTGCTTCGGGGGGAGCTGTTTTTT. Encoded protein: CASSLLRGELFF. The chain joins TRBV5-1 to TRBJ2-2; D is unclear. This CDR3 spans 12 amino acids. V was trimmed by 1 base and J by 8 bases, leaving 6 bases between them. Germline CDR1 SGHRS, CDR2 YFSETQ.

The gene calls are TRBV19 and TRBJ2-7; a weak D match, TRBD1 (6 bases). Trimming pared 3 bases from V and 2 bases from J, leaving 11 bases between. The CDR3 is 14 residues long. Germline V CDR1 and CDR2: LNHDA, SQIVND (reference sequence). This CDR3 is CASSIGRGTYEQYF. CDR3 nucleotides: TGTGCCAGTAGTATCGGCAGGGGAACCTACGAGCAGTACTTC.

This chain links TRBV5-4 with TRBJ2-7; the match to TRBD1 covers 10 bases. V lost 4 bases, J lost 2 bases, and 6 bases stayed unmatched. The CDR3 runs 15 residues. Germline assignment: CDR1 SGHNT and CDR2 YYREEE (reference sequence). CDR3 nucleotide sequence: TGTGCCAGCAGCCCCGGGACAGGGGCCACCTACGAGCAGTACTTC. Amino acid sequence: CASSPGTGATYEQYF.

In DNA form, the CDR3 reads TGTGCCAGCAGCTTCTATGGGACGGGAGCACCCGGCTCCTATGGCTACACCTTC. It is translated as CASSFYGTGAPGSYGYTF. The chain recombines TRBV7-2 with TRBJ1-2; D may be TRBD1 (5 bases). Trimming took 3 bases from V and 4 from J, leaving 24 bases between them. Germline V CDR1 and CDR2: SGHTA, FQGNSA. There are 18 residues in the CDR3.

By share, this clone counts as medium-sized (0.01 to 0.1%). The chain recombines TRBV5-8 with TRBJ2-1; TRBD1 agrees at 8 bases. The J segment lost 4 bases and the V segment lost 7 bases, leaving 7 bases of the junction unmatched. This CDR3 has 14 residues. CDR1 and CDR2 (germline): SGHTS, YDEGEE. CDR3 residues: CASPTGVLYNEQFF. The CDR3 nucleotides read TGTGCCAGCCCGACAGGGGTCCTTTACAATGAGCAGTTCTTC.

The chain joins TRBV6-4 to TRBJ1-3, with D unclear. The CDR3 runs 12 residues. Germline V CDR1 and CDR2: MRHNA, SNTAGT. V lost 9 bases, J lost 1 base, and 7 bases lay in between. This CDR3 reads CASYNSGNTIYF. The CDR3, as DNA: TGTGCCAGTTACAATTCTGGAAACACCATATATTTT.

The chain combines TRBV2 with TRBJ2-2; 13 bases agree with TRBD2. Unmatched junction bases numbered 6, after V lost 3 bases and J lost 5 bases. Germline V CDR1 and CDR2: SNHLY, FYNNEI. This CDR3 spans 17 amino acids. CDR3 sequence (DNA): TGTGCCAGCAGTGATCCTGGGACTAGCGGGAATACCGGGGAGCTGTTTTTT. Translation: CASSDPGTSGNTGELFF.

The chain uses TRBV10-2 and TRBJ1-1, with 7 nucleotides matching TRBD1. The junction had 8 bases not matched to a gene; V was cut back by 5 bases and J by 11 bases. The CDR3 covers 12 residues. Looked up from germline, CDR1 is WSHSY and CDR2 is SAAADI. The DNA of the CDR3 is TGCGCCAGCAGTCAACAGGGGTTTGAGGCTTTCTTT. Protein product: CASSQQGFEAFF.

V gene TRBV29-1 combines with J gene TRBJ1-1; TRBD1 is a possible D gene (6 bases). Between the trimmed V and J ends, which lost 7 bases and 10 bases, there was a span of 22 bases. The CDR3 loop spans 13 amino acids. Germline CDR1 is SQVTM and CDR2 is ANQGSEA. CDR3 nucleotides: TGCAGCGCCGTAGACAGGTTGCGTCGTGGAGCTTTCTTT. Translated, it gives CSAVDRLRRGAFF.

The V call is TRBV20-1, the J call TRBJ2-1; tentatively, D is TRBD2 (7 bases). This CDR3 is built from 14 residues. Germline CDR1 reads DFQATT; CDR2 reads SNEGSKA (reference sequence). V shed 3 bases and J shed 7 bases, with 16 bases lying between them. CDR3 protein: CSASRGGAGNEQFF. The CDR3 region has the DNA TGCAGTGCTAGTCGTGGGGGGGCCGGAAATGAGCAGTTCTTC.

This clone has a handful of counts. The CDR3 protein is CASSLPGQGSYEQYF. The CDR3 DNA follows: TGTGCCAGCAGCTTACCGGGACAGGGGTCCTACGAGCAGTACTTC. This chain joins TRBV7-9 and TRBJ2-7; 10 bases agree with TRBD1. V was pared by 2 bases and J by 1 base, with 2 bases of the junction left unmatched. Germline V gives CDR1 SEHNR, CDR2 FQNEAQ (reference sequence). CDR3 size: 15 residues.